Below, one T cell receptor (beta chain) is given with its context. Its antigen is not identified. These data are taken from a study of regulatory T cells in long-lasting Graves disease. CDR3 regions were amplified by Arm-PCR using iRepertoire HTBI primers to build TCR beta libraries. TCRdb passed the multiplex PCR reads through MiXCR, listing each CDR3 protein once. This sample carries about 420,000 distinct CDR3 sequences, around 20% of them seen once, and the ten largest clones take approximately 28%. The CDR3 loop spans 14 amino acids. V dropped 2 bases and J dropped 6 bases, with 14 bases sitting between them. Germline assignment: CDR1 GTSNPN and CDR2 SVGIG (reference sequence). Study-wide results and limits: Among samples with persistent disease, TRBV28, TRBJ1-2 and TRBJ2-5 were favored.

Time point specified: persistent/refractory GD, antithyroid drugs over 5 years with positive TRAb. With RNA extracted from PBMCs as input, the TCR library was made. Patients were from an endocrinology department in Xi'an, China. The sequence was collected from a female donor with Graves disease. This specimen was peripheral blood mononuclear cells (PBMCs), taken when the disease was refractory, from a patient treated with antithyroid drugs. The chain employs TRBV30 and TRBJ1-5; TRBD1 is a possible D gene (6 bases). The CDR3 region has the DNA TGTGCCTGGAGTCTCGGGGGGACAAGTCAGCCCCAGCATTTT. Encoded protein: CAWSLGGTSQPQHF.